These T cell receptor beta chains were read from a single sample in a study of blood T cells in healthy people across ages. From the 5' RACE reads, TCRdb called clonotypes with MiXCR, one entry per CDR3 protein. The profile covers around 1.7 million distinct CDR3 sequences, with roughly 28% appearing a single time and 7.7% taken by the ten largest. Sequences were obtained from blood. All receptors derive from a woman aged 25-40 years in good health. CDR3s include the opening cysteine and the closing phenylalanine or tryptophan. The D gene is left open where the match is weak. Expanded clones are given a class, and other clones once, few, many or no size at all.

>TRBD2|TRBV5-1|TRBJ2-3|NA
CASSLRPSGTTDTQYF
TGCGCCAGCAGCTTGCGTCCTAGCGGGACGACAGATACGCAGTATTTT
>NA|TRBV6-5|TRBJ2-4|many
CASSYSGSLAKNIQYF
TGTGCCAGCAGTTACTCGGGAAGTCTAGCCAAAAACATTCAGTACTTC
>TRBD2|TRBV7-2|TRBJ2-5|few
CASSLGLAGVVGDEQYF
TGTGCCAGCAGCTTAGGTCTAGCGGGAGTTGTTGGAGATGAGCAGTACTTC
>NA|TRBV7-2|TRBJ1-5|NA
CASSLTVKDQPQHF
TGTGCCAGCAGCTTAACGGTTAAGGATCAGCCCCAGCATTTT
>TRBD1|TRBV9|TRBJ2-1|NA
CASSVDRVWNEQFF
TGTGCCAGCAGCGTTGACAGGGTCTGGAATGAGCAGTTCTTC
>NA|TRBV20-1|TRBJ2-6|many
CIAPSSGANVLTF
TGCATTGCCCCCTCCTCTGGGGCCAACGTCCTGACTTTC
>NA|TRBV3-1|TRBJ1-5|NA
CASSPQREQPQHF
TGTGCCAGCAGCCCCCAGAGGGAACAGCCCCAGCATTTT
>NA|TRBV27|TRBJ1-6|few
CASSFGPSSLHF
TGTGCCAGCAGTTTTGGACCGTCGTCTCTCCACTTT
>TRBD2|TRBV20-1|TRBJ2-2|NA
CSALNSGRGTGELFF
TGCAGTGCTCTTAATAGCGGGAGAGGCACCGGGGAGCTGTTTTTT
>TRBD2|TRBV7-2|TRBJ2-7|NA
CASSFGTSGRGKGEQYF
TGTGCCAGCAGCTTTGGTACTAGCGGGAGGGGTAAAGGTGAGCAGTACTTC
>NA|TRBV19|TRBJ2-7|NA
CASSVDGSIKTYEQYF
TGTGCCAGTAGCGTCGATGGATCCATAAAAACCTACGAGCAGTACTTC
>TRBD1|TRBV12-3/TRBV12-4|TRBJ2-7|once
CASSAEDGQGTDEQYF
TGTGCCAGCAGCGCCGAGGACGGACAGGGTACGGACGAGCAGTACTTC
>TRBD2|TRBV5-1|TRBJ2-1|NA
CASSSESGGRVFF
TGCGCCAGCAGCTCCGAGTCGGGCGGGAGAGTGTTCTTC
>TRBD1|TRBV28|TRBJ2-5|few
CASSRQGAEETQYF
TGTGCCAGCAGTCGACAGGGGGCGGAAGAGACCCAGTACTTC
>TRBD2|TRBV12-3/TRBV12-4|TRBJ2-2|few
CASSFGLASEELFF
TGTGCCAGCAGTTTCGGACTAGCCTCTGAGGAGCTGTTTTTT
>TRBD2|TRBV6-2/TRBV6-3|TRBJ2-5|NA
CASTRGAGKTQYF
TGTGCCAGCACGCGGGGGGCAGGGAAGACCCAGTACTTC
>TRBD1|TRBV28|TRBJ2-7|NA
CASITAGTGLGEQYF
TGTGCCAGCATTACCGCCGGGACAGGGCTGGGCGAGCAGTACTTC
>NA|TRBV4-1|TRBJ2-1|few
CASSQDPDGSSYNEQFF
TGCGCCAGCAGCCAAGACCCCGACGGTAGCTCCTACAATGAGCAGTTCTTC
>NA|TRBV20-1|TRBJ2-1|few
CSAKGPGASSYNEQFF
TGCAGTGCTAAGGGGCCGGGGGCCTCCTCCTACAATGAGCAGTTCTTC
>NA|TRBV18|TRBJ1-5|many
CASSRDENQPQHF
TGTGCCAGCTCGAGGGACGAAAATCAGCCCCAGCATTTT
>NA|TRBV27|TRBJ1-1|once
CASSSLSQGRTEAFF
TGTGCCAGCAGTTCCCTCTCGCAGGGAAGGACTGAAGCTTTCTTT
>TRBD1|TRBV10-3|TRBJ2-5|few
CAISEDRGDQETQYF
TGTGCCATCAGTGAAGACAGGGGGGATCAAGAGACCCAGTACTTC
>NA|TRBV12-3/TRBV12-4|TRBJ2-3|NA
CASRIQGSTDTQYF
TGTGCCAGCAGGATACAGGGCAGCACAGATACGCAGTATTTT
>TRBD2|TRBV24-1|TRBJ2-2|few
CATSAGLATGELFF
TGTGCCACCAGTGCGGGACTAGCGACCGGGGAGCTGTTTTTT
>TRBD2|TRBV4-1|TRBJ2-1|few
CASSQTPVASGSTLNEQFF
TGCGCCAGCAGCCAAACCCCAGTGGCTAGCGGGAGTACCTTGAATGAGCAGTTCTTC
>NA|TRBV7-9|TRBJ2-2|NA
CASSLTWPGELFF
TGTGCCAGCAGCTTAACGTGGCCCGGGGAGCTGTTTTTT
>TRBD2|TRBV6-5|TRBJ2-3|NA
CASSYTPSGGDTQYF
TGTGCCAGCAGTTACACCCCCAGCGGGGGAGATACGCAGTATTTT
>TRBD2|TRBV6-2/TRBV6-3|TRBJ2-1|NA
CASRPQTSGVYNEQFF
TGTGCCAGCAGACCCCAGACTAGCGGGGTATACAATGAGCAGTTCTTC
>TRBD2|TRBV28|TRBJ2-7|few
CASSKGLAGAFYEQYF
TGTGCCAGCAGCAAAGGACTAGCGGGGGCCTTCTACGAGCAGTACTTC
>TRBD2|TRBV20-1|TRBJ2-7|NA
CSAAVGTSGSYEQYF
TGCAGTGCAGCGGTGGGGACTAGCGGGAGCTACGAGCAGTACTTC
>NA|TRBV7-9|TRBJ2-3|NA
CASSPGGSKWAQYF
TGTGCCAGCAGCCCAGGAGGAAGTAAGTGGGCGCAGTATTTT
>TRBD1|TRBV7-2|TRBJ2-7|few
CASSLGQGQPYWEQYF
TGTGCCAGCAGCTTAGGACAGGGACAACCCTACTGGGAGCAGTACTTC